The 2 T cell receptor beta chains below all came from one sample that was sequenced in a study of response to subunit inactivated influenza vaccine. TCRdb re-called the RT-PCR reads with MiXCR, one entry per CDR3 protein. Of hundreds of thousands of distinct CDR3 sequences listed, approximately 15% are singletons. The sequencing used PBMCs from blood, collected less than 15 days before vaccination. The receptor source for this set is a man aged 45-60 years who received an inactivated influenza vaccine.

The rearrangement links TRBV6-2 or TRBV6-3 to TRBJ1-6; D call uncertain. The CDR3 is made up of 15 amino acids. Germline lookup yields CDR1 MNHEY and CDR2 SVGEGT. Between the trimmed V and J ends, which lost 1 base and 0 bases, there was a span of 4 bases. The CDR3 reads CASSYWSSYNSPLHF. DNA for the CDR3: TGTGCCAGCAGTTACTGGAGCTCCTATAATTCACCCCTCCACTTT.

The V gene is TRBV12-3 or TRBV12-4, the J gene TRBJ2-3; tentatively, D is TRBD2 (6 bases). The CDR3 is 14 amino acids. The V gene lost 8 bases and the J gene lost 3 bases, with 15 bases spanning the gap. CDR3 sequence: CASGPGRRTDTQYF. The CDR3 nucleotides read TGTGCCAGCGGTCCGGGGAGGAGGACAGATACGCAGTATTTT.